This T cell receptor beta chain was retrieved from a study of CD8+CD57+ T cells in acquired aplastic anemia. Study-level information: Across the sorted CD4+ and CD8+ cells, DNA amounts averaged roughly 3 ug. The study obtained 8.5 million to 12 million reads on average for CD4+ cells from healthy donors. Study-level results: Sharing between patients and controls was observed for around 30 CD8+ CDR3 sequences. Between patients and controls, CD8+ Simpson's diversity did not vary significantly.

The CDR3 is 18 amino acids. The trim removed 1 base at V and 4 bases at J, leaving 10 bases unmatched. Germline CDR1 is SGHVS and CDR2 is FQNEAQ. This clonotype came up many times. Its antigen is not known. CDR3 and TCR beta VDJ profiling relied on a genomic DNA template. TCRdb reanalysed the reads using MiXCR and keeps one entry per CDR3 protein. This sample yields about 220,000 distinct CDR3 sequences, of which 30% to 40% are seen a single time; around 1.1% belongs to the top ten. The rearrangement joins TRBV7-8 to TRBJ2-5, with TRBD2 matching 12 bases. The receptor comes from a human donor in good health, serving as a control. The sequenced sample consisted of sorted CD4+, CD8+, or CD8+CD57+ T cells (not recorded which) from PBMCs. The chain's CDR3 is CASSLELLAGGPGETQYF. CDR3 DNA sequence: TGTGCCAGCAGCTTAGAGTTGCTAGCGGGAGGGCCAGGAGAGACCCAGTACTTC. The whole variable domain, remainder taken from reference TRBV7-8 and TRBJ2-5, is GAGVSQSPRYKVAKRGQDVALRCDPISGHVSLFWYQQALGQGPEFLTYFQNEAQLDKSGLPSDRFFAERPEGSVSTLKIQRTQQEDSAVYLCASSLELLAGGPGETQYFGPGTRLLVL.